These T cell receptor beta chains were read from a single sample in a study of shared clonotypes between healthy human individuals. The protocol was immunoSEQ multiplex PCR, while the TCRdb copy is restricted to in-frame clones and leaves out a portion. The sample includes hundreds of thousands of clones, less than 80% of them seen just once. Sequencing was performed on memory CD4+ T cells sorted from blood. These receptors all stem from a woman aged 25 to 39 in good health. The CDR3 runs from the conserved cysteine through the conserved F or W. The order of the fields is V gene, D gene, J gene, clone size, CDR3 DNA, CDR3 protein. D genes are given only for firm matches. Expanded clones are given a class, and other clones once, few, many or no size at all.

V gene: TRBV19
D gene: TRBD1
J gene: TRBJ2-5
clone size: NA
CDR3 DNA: TGTGCCAGTAGCGATCCCGGACAGGCAGGGACCCAGTACTTC
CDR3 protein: CASSDPGQAGTQYF

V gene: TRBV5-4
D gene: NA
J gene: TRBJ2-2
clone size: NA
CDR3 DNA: TGTGCCAGCAGCGAGGGGGTAAAGAACACCGGGGAGCTGTTTTTT
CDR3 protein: CASSEGVKNTGELFF

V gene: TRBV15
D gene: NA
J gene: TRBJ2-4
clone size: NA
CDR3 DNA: TGTGCCACCAGCAGAGGGGCGGTGGGGGGCGGTCAAAACATTCAGTACTTC
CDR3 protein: CATSRGAVGGGQNIQYF

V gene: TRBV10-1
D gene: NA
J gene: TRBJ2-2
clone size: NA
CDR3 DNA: TGCGCCAGCAGTGAGTCACAGGGGAGGGACACCGGGGAGCTGTTTTTT
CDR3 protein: CASSESQGRDTGELFF

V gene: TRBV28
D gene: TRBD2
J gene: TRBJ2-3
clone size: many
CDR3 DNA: TGTGCCAGCAGTTCTAGCGGGAGGACAGATACGCAGTATTTT
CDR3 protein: CASSSSGRTDTQYF

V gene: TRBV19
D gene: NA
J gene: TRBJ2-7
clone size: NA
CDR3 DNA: TGTGCCAGTAGTATGACGGGTCCCTACGAGCAGTACTTC
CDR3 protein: CASSMTGPYEQYF

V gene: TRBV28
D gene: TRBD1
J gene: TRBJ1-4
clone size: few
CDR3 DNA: TGTGCCAGCAGCTCACCGGGACAGGGTCGGGAAAAACTGTTTTTT
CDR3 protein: CASSSPGQGREKLFF

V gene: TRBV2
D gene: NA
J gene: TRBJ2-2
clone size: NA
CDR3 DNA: TGTGCCAGCAGTGAACTAACCGCGAACACCGGGGAGCTGTTTTTT
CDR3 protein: CASSELTANTGELFF

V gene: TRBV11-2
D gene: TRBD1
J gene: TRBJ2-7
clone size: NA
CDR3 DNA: TGTGCCAGCAGCAGACAGGGGGGCTCCCACGAGCAGTACTTC
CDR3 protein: CASSRQGGSHEQYF

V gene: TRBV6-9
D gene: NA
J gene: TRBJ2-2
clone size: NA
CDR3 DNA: TGTGCCGGGGACTGTCACACCGGGGAGCTGTTTTTT
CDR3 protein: CAGDCHTGELFF

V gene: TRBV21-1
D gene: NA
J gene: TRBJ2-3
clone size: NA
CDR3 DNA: TGTGCCAGCAGCAAAGGACGGAGTATGGGGGATAACACAGATACGCAGTATTTT
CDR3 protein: CASSKGRSMGDNTDTQYF

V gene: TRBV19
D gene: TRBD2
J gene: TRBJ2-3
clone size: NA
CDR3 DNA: TGTGCCAGTAGTGGACGGGGACTAGCGGGAAAGGATACGCAGTATTTT
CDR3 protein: CASSGRGLAGKDTQYF

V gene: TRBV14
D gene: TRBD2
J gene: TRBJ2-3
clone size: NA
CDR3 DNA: TGTGCCAGCAGCCAAGTTAGCGGGAACCCTGATACGCAGTATTTT
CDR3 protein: CASSQVSGNPDTQYF

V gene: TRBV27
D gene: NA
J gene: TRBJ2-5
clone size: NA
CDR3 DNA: TGTGCCAGCAGTTCACGGACTTTGGGCCAGCAAGAGACCCAGTACTTC
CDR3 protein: CASSSRTLGQQETQYF

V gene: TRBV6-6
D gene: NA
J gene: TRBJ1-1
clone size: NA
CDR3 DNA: TGTGCCAGCAGTCCTCTCTCCCTAGGCCTGAACACTGAAGCTTTCTTT
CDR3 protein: CASSPLSLGLNTEAFF

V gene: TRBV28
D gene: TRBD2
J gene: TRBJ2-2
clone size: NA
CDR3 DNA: TGTGCCAGCAGTTTCCAAATCGCGGGACTAGCGGGCCTGTTTTTT
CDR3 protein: CASSFQIAGLAGLFF

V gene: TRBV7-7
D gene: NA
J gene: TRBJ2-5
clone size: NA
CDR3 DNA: TGTGCCAGCAGCCCAAGGAGGGGGCAAGAGACCCAGTACTTC
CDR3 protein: CASSPRRGQETQYF

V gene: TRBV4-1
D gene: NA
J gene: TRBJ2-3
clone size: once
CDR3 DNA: TGCGCCAGCAGCCTAATCGTTACGCCGGCTGATACGCAGTATTTT
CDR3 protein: CASSLIVTPADTQYF

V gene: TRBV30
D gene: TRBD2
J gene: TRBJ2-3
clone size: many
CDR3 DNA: TGTGCCTGGAGTTTAACTAGCGGGAGATCAGATACGCAGTATTTT
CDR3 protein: CAWSLTSGRSDTQYF

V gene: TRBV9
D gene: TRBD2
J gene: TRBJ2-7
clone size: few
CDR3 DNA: TGTGCCAGCAGCGTAGGCCCGGCGGGAGGGCAACAGGACGAGCAGTACTTC
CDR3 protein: CASSVGPAGGQQDEQYF

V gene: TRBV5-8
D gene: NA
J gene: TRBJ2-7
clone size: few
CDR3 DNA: TGTGCCAGCAGCACGAGACAGCGTACCTCCTACGAGCAGTACTTC
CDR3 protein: CASSTRQRTSYEQYF

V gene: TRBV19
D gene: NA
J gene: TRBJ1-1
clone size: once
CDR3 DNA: TGTGCCAGTAGTATAGGCCGGGGGGACACTGAAGCTTTCTTT
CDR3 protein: CASSIGRGDTEAFF

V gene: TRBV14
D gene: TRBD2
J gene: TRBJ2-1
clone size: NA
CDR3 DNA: TGTGCCAGCAGCCATCTTGCGGGAGGGCCCGTCAATGAGCAGTTCTTC
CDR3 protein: CASSHLAGGPVNEQFF

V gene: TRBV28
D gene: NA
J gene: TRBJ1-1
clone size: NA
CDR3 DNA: TGTGCCAGCAGTCCAAAGACAGCCTACATGAACACTGAAGCTTTCTTT
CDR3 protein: CASSPKTAYMNTEAFF

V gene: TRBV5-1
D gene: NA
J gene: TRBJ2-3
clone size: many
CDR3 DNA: TGCGCCAGCAGCTTGGGGAAGGGGGGCCGGGATACGCAGTATTTT
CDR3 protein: CASSLGKGGRDTQYF

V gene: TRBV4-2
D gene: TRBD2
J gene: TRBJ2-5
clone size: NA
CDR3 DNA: TGTGCCAGCAGCCAAGATAGTTCGGGAGGGCCCTCTGGAGAGACCCAGTACTTC
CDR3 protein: CASSQDSSGGPSGETQYF

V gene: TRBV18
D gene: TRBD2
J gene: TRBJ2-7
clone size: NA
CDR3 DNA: TGTGCCAGCTCATCTACGGGAGGTTCCGAGCAGTACTTC
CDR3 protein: CASSSTGGSEQYF

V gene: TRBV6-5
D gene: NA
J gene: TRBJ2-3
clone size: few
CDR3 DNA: TGTGCCAGCAGTGAGTACGATACGCAGTATTTT
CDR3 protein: CASSEYDTQYF

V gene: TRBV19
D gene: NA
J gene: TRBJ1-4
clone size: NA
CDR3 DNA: TGTGCCAGTAGACTCTCTCCAAGGCCAAATGAAAAACTGTTTTTT
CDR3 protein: CASRLSPRPNEKLFF

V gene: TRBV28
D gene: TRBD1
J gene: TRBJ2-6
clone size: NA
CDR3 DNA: TGTGCCAGCAGTCCCGACAGGGGCCTACTCTCTGGGGCCAACGTCCTGACTTTC
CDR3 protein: CASSPDRGLLSGANVLTF

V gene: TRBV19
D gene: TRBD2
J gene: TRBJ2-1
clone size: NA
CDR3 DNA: TGTGCCACCGAGGGACTAGCGGGAGGGCCTCATGAGCAGTTCTTC
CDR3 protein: CATEGLAGGPHEQFF

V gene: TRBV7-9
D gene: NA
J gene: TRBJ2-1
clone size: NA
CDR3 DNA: TGTGCCAGCAGCACGTGGGGGTCCAATGAGCAGTTCTTC
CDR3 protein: CASSTWGSNEQFF

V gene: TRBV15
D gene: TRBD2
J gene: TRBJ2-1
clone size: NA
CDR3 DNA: TGTGCCACCAGCAGAGATCTAGCGGGAGGTGGTGAGCAGTTCTTC
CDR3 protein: CATSRDLAGGGEQFF

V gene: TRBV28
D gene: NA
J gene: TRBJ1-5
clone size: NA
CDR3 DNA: TGTGCCAGCAGTCCTTATAGAAGGAGCGTTTCGGGCAATCAGCCCCAGCATTTT
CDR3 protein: CASSPYRRSVSGNQPQHF

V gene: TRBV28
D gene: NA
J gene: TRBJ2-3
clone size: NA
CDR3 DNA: TGTGCCAGCAGTTTGATGTTAAGGGGCTGGAAAGGGACGGATACGCAGTATTTT
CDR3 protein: CASSLMLRGWKGTDTQYF

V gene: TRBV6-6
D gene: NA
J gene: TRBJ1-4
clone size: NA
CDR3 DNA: TGTGCCAGCAGTTCGGACGCGGTAGCTAATGAAAAACTGTTTTTT
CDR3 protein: CASSSDAVANEKLFF

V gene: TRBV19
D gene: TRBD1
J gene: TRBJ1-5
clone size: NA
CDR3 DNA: TGTGCCAGTAGTATCCGGGACAGGGCACTCTATCAGCCCCAGCATTTT
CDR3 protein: CASSIRDRALYQPQHF